This TCR beta chain was sequenced during a study of T cells in Graves' hyperthyroidism and ophthalmopathy. Turning to the study itself: Initial diagnosis, before any treatment, was when peripheral blood was collected.

The CDR3 has 14 residues. Trimming stripped 0 bases from V and 5 bases from J, with 10 bases between. Per germline, CDR1 LGHDT and CDR2 YNNKEL (reference sequence). The study, taken as a whole, reports: Also found in blood were most expanded thyroid clonotypes above 0.001.

Researchers amplified the TCR beta CDR3 regions from RNA transcripts. In the first-round RT-PCR of the TCR CDR3, the HTBI primer set was used. MiXCR, run by TCRdb on the multiplex PCR reads, gives a single entry per CDR3 protein. The profile shows 550,000 to 700,000 distinct CDR3 sequences, about 15% of them singletons. Remarks on this clonotype: Its antigen is as yet unknown.

This clonotype was obtained from a middle-aged woman with Graves' ophthalmopathy. The V call is TRBV3-1, the J call TRBJ2-5; D remains ambiguous. The sequencing sample was made of blood. The CDR3 region has the DNA TGTGCCAGCAGCCAAGATCTACCCCGGGAGACCCAGTACTTC. This translates into CASSQDLPRETQYF.